The clone carrying this T cell receptor (beta chain) was found many times. The read terminates 3 residues ahead of where the CDR3 ends, so the germline J gene completes it. Donors gave 5 to 8 ml heparinized peripheral whole blood. This table comes from immunoSEQ multiplex PCR, and its TCRdb copy is limited to in-frame clones, with some not included. Altogether 57,000 or so clones were found in the sample, and no singletons occur. The V gene's germline CDR1 is LNHDA and CDR2 SQIVND (reference sequence). The CDR3 runs 16 residues. V lost 5 bases, J lost 4 bases, and 12 bases stayed unmatched. This sample stems from a study of T cell clonality in common variable immunodeficiency.

The receptor's source is a person aged 18 to 75 in good health. V and J are TRBV19 and TRBJ2-3, with 7 bases aligning to TRBD2. The sample consisted of peripheral blood mononuclear cells. Partial CDR3 DNA: TGTGCCAGTAGTGCCCTAGCGGTGATGGCACCAGATACG. It specifies CASSALAVMAPDT. In full, the CDR3 is CASSALAVMAPDTQYF.